The 4 T cell receptor beta chains presented below share a single source sample, sequenced in a study of regulatory T cells in long-lasting Graves disease. CDR3-region Arm-PCR and iRepertoire HTBI primers produced the TCR beta libraries. MiXCR, applied by TCRdb to the multiplex PCR reads, yields one record per CDR3 protein. The table has about half a million distinct CDR3 sequences, less than 25% seen once; the top ten hold around 13%. Time point here: persistent/refractory GD, antithyroid drugs over 5 years with positive TRAb. PBMC RNA was the source of the TCR library. The source material was peripheral blood mononuclear cells (PBMCs), sampled when the disease was refractory, from a patient treated with antithyroid drugs. Receptors originate from a female donor with Graves disease.

V is TRBV16 and J is TRBJ2-2, with 7 nucleotides matching TRBD1. The CDR3 length is 15 residues. Looked up from germline, CDR1 is KGHSY and CDR2 is FQNENV. The V and J ends lost 7 bases and 5 bases, in that order; junction bases with no gene match: 10. The CDR3 DNA follows: TGTGCCAGCACCCCCAACAGGGGCGGAACCGGGGAGCTGTTTTTT. It specifies CASTPNRGGTGELFF.

CDR3 DNA: TGTGCCAGTAAAGGAGTTCACTCAACTAATGAAAAACTGTTTTTT. Translating gives CASKGVHSTNEKLFF. This rearrangement joins TRBV19 to TRBJ1-4; D unresolved. Germline assignment: CDR1 LNHDA and CDR2 SQIVND (reference sequence). This CDR3 is 15 amino acids long. V was pared by 7 bases and J by 0 bases, with 12 bases between.

There are many counts of this clonotype. The chain couples TRBV15 to TRBJ1-4; tentative D call: TRBD1 (5 bases). Germline loops: CDR1 LNHNV, CDR2 YYDKDF (reference sequence). Trimming stripped 3 bases from V and 8 bases from J, with 16 bases between. The CDR3 spans 15 residues. Written as DNA, the CDR3 is TGTGCCACCAGCAGGGTAAACAGGCCGTGGGAAAAACTGTTTTTT. Protein: CATSRVNRPWEKLFF.

This clonotype has only a few counts. The rearrangement uses TRBV5-5 and TRBJ1-4, with D perhaps TRBD1 (5 bases). V gave up 4 bases and J gave up 8 bases, with 15 bases separating them. This CDR3 spans 14 amino acids. Germline values: CDR1 SGHKS, CDR2 YYEKEE (reference sequence). The CDR3 spells CASSRQAGLEKLFF. The CDR3 nucleotides read TGTGCCAGCAGCCGACAAGCAGGGTTGGAAAAACTGTTTTTT.